This TCR beta chain was identified during a study of blood T cell repertoires in COVID-19. The overall study: T cells, B-cell-depleted T cells, or PBMCs provided the cDNA or gDNA that served as material.

Trimming at V came to 3 bases and at J to 2 bases, leaving 1 base not matched to a gene. CDR1 is SGHAT and CDR2 is FQNNGV in the germline V gene. This CDR3 contains 14 residues. Some clones are missing from TCRdb's copy, which holds only in-frame ones; the method was immunoSEQ multiplex PCR. The table has 300,000 to 350,000 clones, around nine tenths seen once. The receptor was isolated from a man aged 25 to 40 who had recovered from COVID-19. The sample consisted of PBMCs or T cells enriched from blood (not recorded which). The chain carries TRBV11-2 and TRBJ1-3; 7 nucleotides match TRBD1. The CDR3 DNA is TGTGCCAGCAGCTTGCAGGGGGCTGGAAACACCATATATTTT. Its protein product is CASSLQGAGNTIYF.